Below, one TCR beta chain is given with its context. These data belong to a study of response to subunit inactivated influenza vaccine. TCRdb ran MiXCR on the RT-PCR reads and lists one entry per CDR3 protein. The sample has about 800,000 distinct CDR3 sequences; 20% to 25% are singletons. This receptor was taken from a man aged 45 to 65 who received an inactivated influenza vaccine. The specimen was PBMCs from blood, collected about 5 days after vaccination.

The CDR3 sequence: CATSSRDATDTQYF. The CDR3 DNA reads as TGTGCCACCAGTTCGCGGGACGCCACAGATACGCAGTATTTT. This chain connects TRBV24-1 to TRBJ2-3; the D gene is possibly TRBD2 (6 bases). The CDR3 consists of 14 residues. V lost 6 bases to trimming and J lost 2 bases, with 11 bases between them. The germline CDR1 and CDR2 sequences are KGHDR and SFDVKD.